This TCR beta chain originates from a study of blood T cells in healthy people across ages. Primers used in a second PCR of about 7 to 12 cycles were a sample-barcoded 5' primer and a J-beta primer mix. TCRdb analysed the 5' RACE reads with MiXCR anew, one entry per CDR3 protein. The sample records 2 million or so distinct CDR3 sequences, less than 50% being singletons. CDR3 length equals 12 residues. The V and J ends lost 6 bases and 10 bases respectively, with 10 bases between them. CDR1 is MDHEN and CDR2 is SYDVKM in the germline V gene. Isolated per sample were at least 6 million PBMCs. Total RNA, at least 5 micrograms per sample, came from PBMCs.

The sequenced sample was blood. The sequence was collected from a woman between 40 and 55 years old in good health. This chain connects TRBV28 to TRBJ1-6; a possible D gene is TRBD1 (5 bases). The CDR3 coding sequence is TGTGCCAGCAGCCGGGGGGAATCACCCCTCCACTTT. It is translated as CASSRGESPLHF.